This T cell receptor beta chain originates from a study of OX40 agonist ivuxolimab in advanced cancers. Germline V gene data show CDR1 as MNHEY and CDR2 as SVGAGI. The V segment lost 9 bases and the J segment 1 base; nucleotides outside the gene matches: 6. CDR3 length equals 14 residues. The assay was immunoSEQ multiplex PCR, and TCRdb's table has in-frame clones only and misses some. The sample has 55,000 to 75,000 clones, about nine tenths seen once. The sequencing used CD4+ or CD8+ T cells sorted from blood, collected in a trial of the OX40 agonist ivuxolimab. V and J are TRBV6-5 and TRBJ2-7; 10 bases line up with TRBD2. The source is an adult with an advanced solid tumor such as melanoma, head and neck, liver or kidney cancer. CDR3 DNA sequence: TGTGCCAGGATGGGTAGCGGGAGGTCCTACGAGCAGTACTTC. Translating gives CARMGSGRSYEQYF.